This section outlines one TCR beta chain sequence together with its context. The antigen remains undetermined. Only in-frame clones appear in the TCRdb table, and some are missing; sequencing was by immunoSEQ multiplex PCR. This table has about 74,000 clones, about 90% appearing once. V lost 5 bases, J lost 7 bases, and 12 bases lay in between. The CDR3 totals 12 residues. CDR1 and CDR2 (germline): MDHEN, SYDVKM. The data derive from a study of OX40 agonist ivuxolimab in advanced cancers. Study-level background: While on treatment, patients had intravenous ivuxolimab at 0.01 to 10 mg/kg every 2 weeks. Findings of the study overall: Mean expanded clone counts were higher in CD8+ than CD4+ T cells. Doses of 0.1 to 3.0 mg/kg were accompanied by clonal expansion of CD4+ and CD8+ blood T cells by week 6. What antigens the expanded peripheral T cells recognized was never established.

The TCR comes from an adult with an advanced solid tumor such as melanoma, head and neck, liver or kidney cancer. The rearrangement uses TRBV28 and TRBJ2-7, with D tentatively TRBD1 (7 bases). Sequenced material: CD4+ or CD8+ T cells sorted from blood, taken in a trial of the OX40 agonist ivuxolimab. The DNA of the CDR3 is TGTGCCAGCAGTCCGCAGGGGGGTGAGCAGTACTTC. This sequence encodes CASSPQGGEQYF.